There are a few counts of the clone carrying this T cell receptor beta chain. No antigen is known for it. In the same sample, other DNA sequences code for this CDR3. Sequencing was performed with immunoSEQ multiplex PCR; in TCRdb, only in-frame clones are kept and a portion is missing. The sample contains about 690,000 clones, about 90% of which appear only once. The sample originates from a study of shared clonotypes between healthy human individuals. Findings and limits, study-wide: The sharing of roughly 5% of naive CD4 clonotypes was seen across a handful of donors.

The receptor was derived from a man between 18 and 35 years old in good health. Some clones in this sample may be carry-over from other donors' samples. Sequencing input: memory CD8+ T cells from PBMCs. Described subset: CD45RO+ cells pooled with CCR7-negative TemRA cells.

CDR3 sequence reads: CSVRTGSSYEQYF. For the CDR3, the DNA is TGCAGCGTGAGGACAGGGAGCTCCTACGAGCAGTACTTC. The gene calls are TRBV29-1 and TRBJ2-7; TRBD1 agrees at 8 bases. From germline, CDR1 is SQVTM and CDR2 ANQGSEA. This CDR3 spans 13 amino acids. V lost 6 bases and J lost 0; bases outside the gene matches: 4.